This T cell receptor beta chain is drawn from a study of blood T cell repertoires in COVID-19. Study details: Italy, Spain and the United States were the sources of the convalescent and acute COVID-19 samples.

In the authors' workflow: Counts of nucleated cells, estimated from reference gene primer amplification, were obtained. The table came from immunoSEQ multiplex PCR; TCRdb's copy has only in-frame clones and leaves some out. V, J and clone size derive from that table, while D and trimming were established from the DNA sequence. The data show about 200,000 clones, roughly 85% seen once. Trimming removed 3 bases from V and 4 bases from J, with 7 bases in between. CDR3 length: 12 residues. Germline assignment: CDR1 DFQATT and CDR2 SNEGSKA (reference sequence). The chain links TRBV20-1 to TRBJ1-5, with D unresolved. This receptor was taken from a man between 60 and 70 years old with active or convalescent COVID-19. The sample taken for sequencing was peripheral blood. The CDR3 region has the DNA TGCAGTGCTAGTGGAGGGAATCAGCCCCAGCATTTT. Encoded protein: CSASGGNQPQHF.